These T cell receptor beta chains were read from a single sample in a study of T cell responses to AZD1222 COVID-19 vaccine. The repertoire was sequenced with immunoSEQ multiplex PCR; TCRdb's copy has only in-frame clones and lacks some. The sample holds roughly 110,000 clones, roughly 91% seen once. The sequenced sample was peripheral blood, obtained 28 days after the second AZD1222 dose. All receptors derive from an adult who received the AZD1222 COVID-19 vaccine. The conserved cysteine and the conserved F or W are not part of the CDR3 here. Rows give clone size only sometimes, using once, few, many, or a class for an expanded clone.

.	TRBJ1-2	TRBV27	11	ASSPGGSYGYT
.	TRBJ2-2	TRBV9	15	ASSFPRAGGKAGELF
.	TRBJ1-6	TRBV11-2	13	ASSSSPDYNSPLH
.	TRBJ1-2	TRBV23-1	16	ASSQPPVRLKGHYGYT
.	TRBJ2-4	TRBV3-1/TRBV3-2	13	ASSQPDRAWNIQY
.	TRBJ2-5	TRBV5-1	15	ASSLAGAGGGIETQY
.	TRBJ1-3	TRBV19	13	ASRLDRYLGNTIY
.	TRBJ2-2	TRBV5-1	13	ASSLTPGGTGELF
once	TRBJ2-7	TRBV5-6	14	ASSLAGREGSYEQY
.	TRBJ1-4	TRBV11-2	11	ASSRQVREKLF
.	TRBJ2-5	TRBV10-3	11	AISDGGQETQY